The source of this T cell receptor (beta chain) is a study of cytomegalovirus exposure and HLA in healthy donors. The CDR3 has 14 residues. V shed 5 bases and J shed 7 bases, with 15 bases lying between them. Germline CDR1 and CDR2: SEHNR and FQNEAQ (reference sequence). The study ran its PCR with 60 Vbeta and 13 Jbeta primers. Some clones are missing from TCRdb's copy, which holds only in-frame ones; the method was immunoSEQ multiplex PCR. The sample shows under 200,000 clones, 84% of them seen only once. The chain joins TRBV7-9 to TRBJ1-5, with D maybe TRBD1 (5 bases). This receptor was identified in a man between 45 and 60 years old in good health and CMV-seropositive. Input material: PBMCs. CDR3: CASSLGGEGQPQHF. CDR3 nucleotides: TGTGCCAGCAGCCTGGGGGGAGAAGGACAGCCCCAGCATTTT.